This entry concerns a single T cell receptor (beta chain). These data come from a study of T cell changes during pregnancy in multiple sclerosis. This table comes from immunoSEQ multiplex PCR, and its TCRdb copy is limited to in-frame clones, with some not included. The sample includes about 39,000 clones, approximately 90% seen only once; the top ten take approximately 4.3%. The J segment lost 2 bases and the V segment lost 8 bases, leaving 6 bases of the junction unmatched. CDR3 size: 14 residues. Germline V gives CDR1 MNHEY, CDR2 SMNVEV (reference sequence). The source is a female donor with multiple sclerosis, enrolled in a pregnancy study. The sequenced sample was CD8+ T cells from peripheral blood mononuclear cells, obtained in the first trimester of pregnancy. This chain links TRBV27 with TRBJ1-5; TRBD1 matches 7 bases. The CDR3 sequence is CASGRGIGNQPQHF. CDR3 nucleotides: TGTGCCAGCGGCAGGGGGATAGGCAATCAGCCCCAGCATTTT.